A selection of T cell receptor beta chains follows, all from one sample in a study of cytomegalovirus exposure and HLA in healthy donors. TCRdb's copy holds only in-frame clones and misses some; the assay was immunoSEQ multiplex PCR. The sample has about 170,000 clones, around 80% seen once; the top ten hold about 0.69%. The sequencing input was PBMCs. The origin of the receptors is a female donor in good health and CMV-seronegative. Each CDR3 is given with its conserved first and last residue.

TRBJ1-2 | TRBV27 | CASSLRVGYGYTF
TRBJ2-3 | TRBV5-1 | CASSHSGSDTQYF
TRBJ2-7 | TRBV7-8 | CASSTSAKGTGAYEQYF
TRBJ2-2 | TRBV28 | CASVGHLNTGELFF
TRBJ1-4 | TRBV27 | CASSPETLPNEKLFF
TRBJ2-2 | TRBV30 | CAWSGLAGGVGELFF
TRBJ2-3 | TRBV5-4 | CAILHRDRGTDTQYF
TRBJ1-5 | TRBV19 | CASRWTGGNNQPQHF
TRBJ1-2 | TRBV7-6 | CASSPGRGAADYGYTF
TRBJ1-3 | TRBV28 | CASSPQELSGNTIYF
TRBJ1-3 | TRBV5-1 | CASQRQGDSGNTIYF
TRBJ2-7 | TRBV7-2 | CASSLAGTSGFYEQYF
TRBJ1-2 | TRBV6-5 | CASSYSRQGPSYGYTF
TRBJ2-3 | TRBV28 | CASGIGQGRTDTQYF
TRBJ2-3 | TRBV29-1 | CSVKSQTDTQYF
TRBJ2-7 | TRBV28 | CASSTGTGYEQYF
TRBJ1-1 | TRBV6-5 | CASSSPGGRNTEAFF
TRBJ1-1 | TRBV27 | CASSWRLQGTEAFF
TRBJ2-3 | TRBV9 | CASRERVRDTDTQYF
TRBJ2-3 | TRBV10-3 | CAISGPATSGRPPLDTQYF
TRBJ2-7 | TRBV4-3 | CASSQDAGEQYF
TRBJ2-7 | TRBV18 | CASSPRPGTSLTYEQYF
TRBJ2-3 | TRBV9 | CASSLTRDRDTQYF
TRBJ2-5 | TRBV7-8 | CASSPGLAGGGATQYF
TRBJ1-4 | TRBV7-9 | CASSLTGGKGEKLFF
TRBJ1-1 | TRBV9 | CASSPTRASTEAFF
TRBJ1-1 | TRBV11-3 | CASSDGTVNTEAFF
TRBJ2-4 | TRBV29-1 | CSPGTEPLLAKNIQYF
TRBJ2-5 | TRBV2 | CASSDRGPPQETQYF
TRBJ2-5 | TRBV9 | CASSSAPGNPETQYF
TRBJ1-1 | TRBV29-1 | CSVQTGMNTEAFF
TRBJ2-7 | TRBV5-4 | CASSFPGAPGEDF
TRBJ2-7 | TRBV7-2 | CASSRGLDGGEQYF
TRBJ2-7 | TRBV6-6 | CASGEGQGRHEQYF
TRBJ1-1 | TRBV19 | CASKRVMNTEAFF
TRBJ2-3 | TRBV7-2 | CASSLAGFTDTQYF
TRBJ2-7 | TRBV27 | CASSLFGQYYEQYF
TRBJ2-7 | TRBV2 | CASLPGPSSYEQYF
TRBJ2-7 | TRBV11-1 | CASSLQGLAGSYEQYF
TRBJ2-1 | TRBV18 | CASSPGLAGANEQFF
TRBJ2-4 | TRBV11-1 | CASREASGFLGNSQYF
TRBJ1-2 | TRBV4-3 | CASSQSNRGVNYGYTF